The 17 T cell receptor beta chains presented below share a single source sample, sequenced in a study of shared clonotypes between healthy human individuals. This table comes from immunoSEQ multiplex PCR, and its TCRdb copy is limited to in-frame clones, with some not included. The table has over a million clones, about 98% seen once. Material: naive CD4+ T cells sorted from blood. Specified subset: CD45RA+ positively selected. The receptors were gathered from a man aged 25 to 40 in good health.

This chain connects TRBV6-5 to TRBJ1-2; possibly TRBD1 for D (5 bases). Trimming took 6 bases from V and 8 from J, leaving 16 bases between them. The germline V gene encodes CDR1 MNHEY and CDR2 SVGAGI. The CDR3 length is 13 residues. The CDR3 protein is CASSWEGWGGYTF. The CDR3 DNA reads as TGTGCCAGCAGCTGGGAGGGCTGGGGCGGCTACACCTTC.

This clone occurred once. The chain couples TRBV7-2 to TRBJ2-3; unclear D gene. Trimming shortened V by 1 base and J by 3 bases, and 17 bases separated the two germline ends. The CDR3 spans 17 residues. CDR1 is SGHTA, CDR2 FQGNSA, per germline. CDR3 residues: CASSLGVGISATDTQYF. Here the CDR3 DNA reads TGTGCCAGCAGCTTAGGAGTTGGGATAAGCGCTACAGATACGCAGTATTTT.

V gene TRBV5-1 combines with J gene TRBJ1-2; the D gene is possibly TRBD1 (5 bases). The CDR3 covers 14 residues. Germline V gene data show CDR1 as SGHRS and CDR2 as YFSETQ. V was cut by 3 bases and J by 4 bases, with 13 bases left in between. The CDR3 DNA follows: TGCGCCAGCAGCTGGGAGCAGGGAATCTATGGCTACACCTTC. Residues: CASSWEQGIYGYTF.

V and J are TRBV9 and TRBJ2-1; 9 bases are a match to TRBD2. CDR3 length equals 15 residues. V was pared by 0 bases and J by 6 bases, with 4 bases of the junction left unmatched. Germline-derived CDR1 and CDR2 are SGDLS and YYNGEE. The CDR3 DNA reads TGTGCCAGCAGCGTAGACGCGGGAGGGTCCAATGAGCAGTTCTTC. It yields the protein CASSVDAGGSNEQFF.

A word on this clone: The sample carries other DNA sequences with the same CDR3. This chain uses TRBV7-2 with TRBJ2-1; D gene ambiguous. The CDR3 is 12 residues long. Trimming left V 2 bases short and J 7 bases short, with 6 bases between. Germline loops: CDR1 SGHTA, CDR2 FQGNSA. The CDR3 loop reads CASSLRWNEQFF. Here the CDR3 DNA reads TGTGCCAGCAGCTTAAGGTGGAATGAGCAGTTCTTC.

The J gene is TRBJ1-1, the V gene TRBV5-4; TRBD1 might be the D (5 bases). The CDR3 runs to 15 residues. In germline, CDR1 is SGHNT, CDR2 YYREEE (reference sequence). The germline V and J ends were trimmed by 0 bases and 2 bases, with 11 bases remaining between them. The CDR3 sequence: CASSLAVGANTEAFF. The CDR3 DNA reads as TGTGCCAGCAGCTTGGCTGTAGGGGCTAACACTGAAGCTTTCTTT.

The chain has TRBV4-3 and TRBJ1-1; D is uncertain. V was shortened by 0 bases and J by 1 base, with 6 bases between the two germline ends. Germline V gene lookup returns CDR1 LGHNA and CDR2 YSLEER. This CDR3 region has 14 residues. This CDR3 is CASSQDTGNTEAFF. CDR3 nucleotide sequence: TGCGCCAGCAGCCAAGATACTGGGAACACTGAAGCTTTCTTT.

This clone was counted a single time. V gene TRBV28 combines with J gene TRBJ2-3; 7 bases agree with TRBD1. Per the germline V gene, CDR1 is MDHEN and CDR2 is SYDVKM. J lost 5 bases, V lost 6 bases, and 5 bases had no gene match. This CDR3 has 13 amino acids. CDR3 sequence reads: CASSPDREDTQYF. CDR3 bases: TGTGCCAGCAGCCCCGACAGGGAAGATACGCAGTATTTT.

The chain combines TRBV2 with TRBJ2-5; D ambiguous. CDR3 length: 14 residues. V was cut by 6 bases and J by 1 base, with 12 bases left in between. Germline values: CDR1 SNHLY, CDR2 FYNNEI. CDR3 nucleotides: TGTGCCAGCAGCGCACAGAGCACCCAAGAGACCCAGTACTTC. Its translation is CASSAQSTQETQYF. Using reference TRBV2 and TRBJ2-5 for the parts outside the CDR3, the full variable domain is EPEVTQTPSHQVTQMGQEVILRCVPISNHLYFYWYRQILGQKVEFLVSFYNNEISEKSEIFDDQFSVERPDGSNFTLKIRSTKLEDSAMYFCASSAQSTQETQYFGPGTRLLVL.

The rearrangement links TRBV6-5 to TRBJ2-7; 8 bases are shared with TRBD2. The CDR3 covers 13 residues. The V gene end was trimmed by 7 bases and the J gene end by 9 bases; junction bases not matched to a gene: 11. Germline V gene sequence: CDR1 MNHEY, CDR2 SVGAGI. DNA of the CDR3: TGTGCCAGCACCTCACGCGGGAGGCCGGCGCAGTACTTC. Amino acid sequence: CASTSRGRPAQYF.

The CDR3 coding sequence is TGTGCCAGCAGCTTGACGGGTGGGGCCAACGTCCTGACTTTC. It translates to CASSLTGGANVLTF. The rearrangement uses TRBV5-4 and TRBJ2-6; no clear D gene. This CDR3 has 14 residues. With 1 base removed from V and 3 bases from J, the gap between germline ends came to 5 bases. Germline CDR1 and CDR2: SGHNT and YYREEE (reference sequence).

The chain recombines TRBV27 with TRBJ2-5; 8 bases are shared with TRBD2. CDR3 length: 14 residues. The V and J ends lost 6 bases and 4 bases, in that order; junction bases with no gene match: 7. The germline V gene has CDR1 MNHEY and CDR2 SMNVEV (reference sequence). The chain's CDR3 is CASRRTLAGETQYF. The DNA of the CDR3 is TGTGCCAGCAGAAGAACCCTAGCGGGAGAGACCCAGTACTTC.

The chain has TRBV18 and TRBJ2-5, with no clear D. Germline lookup yields CDR1 KGHSH and CDR2 LQKENI. V shed 0 bases and J shed 7 bases, with 6 bases lying between them. This CDR3 spans 12 amino acids. As DNA, the CDR3 is TGTGCCAGCTCACCACCGCTGGGGACCCAGTACTTC. Translated, it gives CASSPPLGTQYF.

The chain recombines TRBV10-3 with TRBJ1-4; no definite D call. Germline CDR1 is ENHRY and CDR2 is SYGVKD. The CDR3 length is 14 residues. V lost 6 bases, J lost 5 bases, and 13 bases lay in between. CDR3 nucleotide sequence: TGTGCCATCAGCCCCGACTCCTTGAATGAAAAACTGTTTTTT. Protein product: CAISPDSLNEKLFF.

The chain combines TRBV2 with TRBJ2-1, with D possibly matching TRBD1 (5 bases). The germline V gene encodes CDR1 SNHLY and CDR2 FYNNEI. The CDR3 runs to 14 residues. Trimming removed 6 bases from V and 4 bases from J, with 13 bases in between. CDR3 sequence: CASSTGRFYNEQFF. The CDR3 nucleotides are TGTGCCAGCAGCACAGGCCGATTTTACAATGAGCAGTTCTTC.

The chain is built from TRBV27 and TRBJ2-4; the D gene is possibly TRBD2 (5 bases). Per germline, CDR1 MNHEY and CDR2 SMNVEV (reference sequence). There are 11 residues in the CDR3. Between the trimmed V and J ends, which lost 8 bases and 7 bases, there was a span of 9 bases. The CDR3 here is CASGGGNIQYF. CDR3 nucleotide sequence: TGTGCCAGCGGCGGCGGGAACATTCAGTACTTC.

This chain joins TRBV7-2 and TRBJ2-7; the match to TRBD2 covers 8 bases. After removal of 8 bases from V and 2 bases from J, the junction contained 5 bases not matched to a gene. Per the germline V gene, CDR1 is SGHTA and CDR2 is FQGNSA. The CDR3 has 13 residues. CDR3 loop: CASQSGGTYEQYF. CDR3 DNA sequence: TGTGCCAGCCAGTCGGGGGGGACCTACGAGCAGTACTTC.